These 30 T cell receptor beta chains share one sample of origin, sequenced in a study of T cells in Graves' hyperthyroidism and ophthalmopathy (dated by TCRdb to the late 2010s). Library method: multiplex PCR. Sequencing was carried out with an Illumina HiSeq 2000. The TCR beta CDR3 regions were amplified from RNA transcripts. The first round of RT-PCR for the TCR CDR3 was performed with the HTBI primer set and the Qiagen OneStep RT-PCR kit. The public sequencing data were trimmed at Q25 with fastp and processed into clonotypes with MiXCR by TCRdb, which kept only in-frame beta chains. Every CDR3 protein is listed once, alongside the most common genes and DNA of its rows. Within this sample are about 250,000 distinct CDR3 sequences, with about 20% of them counted one time only. Around 65% of the sample is taken by the ten largest. What was sequenced was blood. These TCRs come from a man under 40 with Graves' ophthalmopathy.

Turning to this clonotype: A read error is possible here, since a much larger clone lies one base away. The chain combines TRBV7-6 with TRBJ1-1; no definite D call. The V and J ends lost 4 bases and 1 base respectively, with 10 bases between them. Germline CDR1 reads SGHVS; CDR2 reads FNYEAQ. The CDR3 covers 14 residues. Here the CDR3 DNA reads TGTGCCAGCAGCTCATTACAGACGAACACTGAAGCTTTCTTT. Translation: CASSSLQTNTEAFF.

This clonotype was seen repeatedly, ten times or more. The chain is built from TRBV12-3 or TRBV12-4 and TRBJ2-1, with D perhaps matching TRBD2 (5 bases). Trimming stripped 8 bases from V and 4 bases from J, with 9 bases between. The CDR3 covers 12 residues. CDR3 loop: CASRRSYNEQFF. The CDR3 DNA is TGTGCCAGCCGGAGGTCTTACAATGAGCAGTTCTTC.

This clonotype was counted many times. The V and J genes are TRBV12-3 or TRBV12-4 and TRBJ2-1; TRBD1 or TRBD2 may be the D gene (5 bases each). This CDR3 is built from 15 residues. The germline V and J ends were trimmed by 3 bases and 8 bases, with 17 bases remaining between them. The CDR3 region is CASSFGGRLLDEQFF. CDR3 sequence (DNA): TGTGCCAGCAGTTTTGGGGGAAGGTTACTCGATGAGCAGTTCTTC.

The V and J genes are TRBV29-1 and TRBJ1-3; possible D gene TRBD1, 5 bases. The CDR3 extends over 15 amino acids. Germline V lookup: CDR1 SQVTM, CDR2 ANQGSEA. V was clipped by 6 bases and J by 1 base, with 16 bases between them. The CDR3 sequence: CSVGGHGPSGNTIYF. The CDR3 DNA reads as TGCAGCGTCGGCGGACACGGACCTTCTGGAAACACCATATATTTT.

This clonotype was seen at least ten times. The rearrangement joins TRBV5-1 to TRBJ1-1; 7 bases fit TRBD1. Trimming removed 0 bases from V and 3 bases from J; junction bases left unmatched: 8. CDR1 is SGHRS, CDR2 YFSETQ, per germline. The CDR3 covers 16 residues. The CDR3 coding sequence is TGCGCCAGCAGCTTGGATATAGGGGGCGCGTACACTGAAGCTTTCTTT. Encoded protein: CASSLDIGGAYTEAFF.

The chain combines TRBV5-1 with TRBJ2-7; D remains ambiguous. Trimming left V 1 base short and J 9 bases short, with 8 bases between. This CDR3 contains 11 residues. CDR1 and CDR2 (germline): SGHRS, YFSETQ. The CDR3: CASSLMGVQYF. The CDR3 bases are TGCGCCAGCAGCTTGATGGGCGTGCAGTACTTC. Variable domain in full (rest from reference TRBV5-1 and TRBJ2-7): KAGVTQTPRYLIKTRGQQVTLSCSPISGHRSVSWYQQTPGQGLQFLFEYFSETQRNKGNFPGRFSGRQFSNSRSEMNVSTLELGDSALYLCASSLMGVQYFGPGTRLTVT.

This clonotype was seen a handful of times. V usage is TRBV12-3 or TRBV12-4 and J usage is TRBJ1-5; no clear D gene. V lost 5 bases and J lost 7, with 12 bases in between. The CDR3 consists of 13 residues. Written as DNA, the CDR3 is TGTGCCAGCAGTCCGTGGGGAGAGCAGCCCCAGCATTTT. Translated, it gives CASSPWGEQPQHF.

This clonotype was counted at least ten times. The DNA for the CDR3 is TGTGCCAGCGTCTATTCCGACCTAGTGAACACTGAAGCTTTCTTT. It translates to CASVYSDLVNTEAFF. The chain links TRBV28 to TRBJ1-1; D is ambiguous. The germline V and J ends were trimmed by 8 bases and 0 bases, with 16 bases remaining between them. The CDR3 length is 15 residues. Looked up from germline, CDR1 is MDHEN and CDR2 is SYDVKM.

This chain links TRBV5-1 with TRBJ2-7; 9 nucleotides line up with TRBD1. Unmatched junction bases numbered 9, after V lost 3 bases and J lost 2 bases. In germline, CDR1 is SGHRS, CDR2 YFSETQ. The CDR3 has 16 amino acids. The CDR3 spells CASSWGTGSFPYEQYF. CDR3 coding DNA: TGCGCCAGCAGCTGGGGGACAGGGAGTTTCCCCTACGAGCAGTACTTC.

Worth noting for this clonotype: One end of the junction does not line up with germline, which may come from a read error. This sequence joins TRBV7-6 and TRBJ2-7; tentative D call: TRBD2 (5 bases). The CDR3 has 14 residues. CDR1 is SGHVS and CDR2 is FNYEAQ in the germline V gene. CDR3 residues: CAGSLGSGNYEQYF. CDR3 DNA: TGTGCCGGCAGCTTAGGTTCGGGAAACTACGAGCAGTACTTC.

This clonotype was seen many times. The chain has TRBV20-1 and TRBJ2-1; 10 nucleotides agree with TRBD1. The germline V gene has CDR1 DFQATT and CDR2 SNEGSKA (reference sequence). This CDR3 is 14 amino acids long. V lost 7 bases, J lost 7 bases, and 10 bases stayed unmatched. CDR3 sequence reads: CSVLSGTGANEQFF. As DNA, the CDR3 is TGCAGTGTCCTCTCCGGGACAGGGGCAAATGAGCAGTTCTTC.

The chain has TRBV12-3 or TRBV12-4 and TRBJ1-3, with D possibly being TRBD1 (5 bases). V shed 10 bases and J shed 4 bases, with 17 bases lying between them. The length of the CDR3 is 14 residues. CDR3: CAIQVDSLGNTIYF. The CDR3 DNA reads TGTGCCATCCAGGTCGACAGCCTAGGAAACACCATATATTTT.

This chain joins TRBV12-3 or TRBV12-4 and TRBJ1-6; 7 bases match TRBD1. The CDR3 is made up of 18 amino acids. With V trimmed by 6 bases and J by 0 bases, 11 bases remained unmatched. CDR3 nucleotide sequence: TGTGCCAGCAGCTTCCAGAACAGGGGTCTCTCCTATAATTCACCCCTCCACTTT. This encodes CASSFQNRGLSYNSPLHF.

The chain is built from TRBV12-3 or TRBV12-4 and TRBJ2-1; TRBD2 aligns across 8 bases. V gave up 3 bases and J gave up 15 bases; unmatched junction bases: 10. This CDR3 comprises 13 residues. This chain's CDR3 is CASSFGTSWFPFF. In DNA, the CDR3 is TGTGCCAGCAGTTTCGGGACTAGTTGGTTTCCGTTCTTC.

This clonotype was counted between two and nine times. The J gene is TRBJ1-1, the V gene TRBV20-1; D might be TRBD1 (5 bases). This CDR3 has 14 residues. CDR1 DFQATT and CDR2 SNEGSKA come from the germline V gene (reference sequence). V lost 6 bases and J lost 0, with 14 bases in between. The CDR3: CSADRGGMNTEAFF. The CDR3 nucleotides read TGCAGTGCCGATCGGGGGGGGATGAACACTGAAGCTTTCTTT.

Many counts were recorded for this clonotype. The genes are TRBV15 and TRBJ2-3, with 11 bases fitting TRBD2. The CDR3 sequence is 20 residues long. V was clipped by 3 bases and J by 0 bases; unmatched bases: 14. Germline CDR1 is LNHNV and CDR2 is YYDKDF (reference sequence). The CDR3 spells CATSSPKSGTSGQSTDTQYF. Here the CDR3 DNA reads TGTGCCACCAGCAGCCCCAAGTCCGGGACTAGCGGCCAGAGCACAGATACGCAGTATTTT.

As to this clonotype: The junction shows a germline mismatch at one end, possibly a read error. J is TRBJ1-6 and V is TRBV6-1; 7 nucleotides agree with TRBD1. Germline lookup yields CDR1 MNHNS and CDR2 SASEGT. CDR3 size: 14 residues. The CDR3 region has the DNA TGTGCCGGCAGAAGGGACAGCCAAGAGTCACCCCTCCACTTT. This translates into CAGRRDSQESPLHF.

This rearrangement joins TRBV27 to TRBJ1-6; tentatively, D is TRBD1 (6 bases). Germline CDR1 and CDR2: MNHEY and SMNVEV (reference sequence). V lost 3 bases to trimming and J lost 5 bases, with 8 bases between them. The CDR3 covers 14 residues. In DNA, the CDR3 is TGTGCCAGCAGTTTTTACAGGGATAATTCACCCCTCCACTTT. Translation gives CASSFYRDNSPLHF.

This clonotype came up a few times. The genes are TRBV6-1 and TRBJ2-7; a possible D gene is TRBD2 (6 bases). The V and J ends lost 5 bases and 4 bases respectively, with 24 bases between them. This CDR3 contains 17 residues. Germline V gene lookup returns CDR1 MNHNS and CDR2 SASEGT. CDR3 nucleotides: TGTGCCAGCAGTTACCCCAGATCGGGAGTCATGAATTACGAGCAGTACTTC. Protein product: CASSYPRSGVMNYEQYF.

In this sample, this clonotype turned up many times. This chain connects TRBV7-3 to TRBJ2-1; the match to TRBD1 covers 8 bases. CDR1 is SGHTA, CDR2 FQGTGA, per germline. V was clipped by 4 bases and J by 0 bases; unmatched bases: 2. This CDR3 has 15 amino acids. CDR3 coding DNA: TGTGCCAGCAGCTCCGGGACAGGCTCCTACAATGAGCAGTTCTTC. Encoded protein: CASSSGTGSYNEQFF.

This rearrangement joins TRBV4-1 to TRBJ1-5; D remains ambiguous. This CDR3 has 14 amino acids. The V end lost 0 bases, the J end lost 7 bases, and 10 bases lay between the germline ends. CDR1 and CDR2 (germline): MGHRA, YSYEKL. The CDR3, as DNA: TGCGCCAGCAGCCAAGACAGGCCGGCCCAGCCCCAGCATTTT. Translated: CASSQDRPAQPQHF.

This chain links TRBV27 with TRBJ1-2; 7 bases are a match to TRBD1. The germline V gene encodes CDR1 MNHEY and CDR2 SMNVEV (reference sequence). The CDR3 totals 14 residues. J lost 4 bases, V lost 6 bases, and 8 bases had no gene match. The CDR3 DNA reads TGTGCCAGCAGCACGGGACAGTCCGGCTATGGCTACACCTTC. Encoded protein: CASSTGQSGYGYTF.

This clonotype was counted ten times or more. This chain joins TRBV11-2 and TRBJ1-1; D unclear. This CDR3 has 12 residues. Germline CDR1 reads SGHAT; CDR2 reads FQNNGV. Deletions cut 5 bases from V and 7 bases from J, with 11 bases between. The CDR3 sequence is CASSHGRIEAFF. CDR3 in DNA: TGTGCCAGCAGCCATGGACGGATTGAAGCTTTCTTT.

The V and J genes are TRBV29-1 and TRBJ1-1; the D is unclear. V gave up 1 base and J gave up 2 bases, with 17 bases separating them. CDR3 length equals 16 residues. The germline gives CDR1 SQVTM, CDR2 ANQGSEA. The CDR3 region is CSVEVGQIWTNTEAFF. DNA of the CDR3: TGCAGCGTTGAAGTTGGGCAAATTTGGACCAACACTGAAGCTTTCTTT.

In this sample, this clonotype turned up a few times. This chain's CDR3 is CASTGAYEQYF. Here the CDR3 DNA reads TGTGCCAGCACCGGAGCCTACGAGCAGTACTTC. The rearrangement links TRBV6-1 to TRBJ2-7; no clear D gene. The V gene's germline CDR1 is MNHNS and CDR2 SASEGT. The V gene lost 7 bases and the J gene lost 2 bases, with 6 bases spanning the gap. CDR3 length equals 11 residues.

This clonotype was detected many times. The rearrangement uses TRBV7-8 and TRBJ2-6, with D possibly TRBD1 on 6 matching bases. Trimming removed 5 bases at V and 0 bases at J, with 14 bases between. This CDR3 is 17 amino acids long. Germline CDR1 and CDR2: SGHVS and FQNEAQ. CDR3 residues: CASSGGQINSGANVLTF. CDR3 DNA: TGTGCCAGCAGCGGGGGACAAATCAACTCTGGGGCCAACGTCCTGACTTTC.

The chain recombines TRBV28 with TRBJ2-5; 12 positions match TRBD1. The CDR3 consists of 15 residues. V lost 5 bases to trimming and J lost 3 bases; unmatched junction nucleotides: 4. Germline V CDR1 and CDR2: MDHEN, SYDVKM. The CDR3 DNA sequence: TGTGCCAGCAGTGCGGGGACAGGGGGCAAAGAGACCCAGTACTTC. Amino acids: CASSAGTGGKETQYF.

This clonotype appeared a few times. The chain links TRBV20-1 to TRBJ2-3; TRBD2 is a possible D gene (6 bases). V lost 1 base, J lost 4 bases, and 18 bases lay in between. The CDR3 covers 16 residues. Germline V CDR1 and CDR2: DFQATT, SNEGSKA (reference sequence). CDR3 loop: CSARGSRGVWSDTQYF. The CDR3 DNA sequence: TGCAGTGCTAGAGGGTCGCGGGGTGTTTGGTCAGATACGCAGTATTTT.

The V and J genes are TRBV10-3 and TRBJ2-1, with TRBD2 matching over 10 bases. The CDR3 runs 15 residues. The J segment lost 4 bases and the V segment lost 3 bases, leaving 3 bases of the junction unmatched. Germline CDR1 ENHRY, CDR2 SYGVKD. This CDR3 reads CAISEATSGYNEQFF. CDR3 bases: TGTGCCATCAGTGAAGCGACTAGCGGGTACAATGAGCAGTTCTTC.

This clonotype has at least ten counts. V usage is TRBV7-3 and J usage is TRBJ1-1, with a possible D match to TRBD1 (5 bases). Germline CDR1 is SGHTA and CDR2 is FQGTGA. CDR3 size: 15 residues. Trimming took off 0 bases at V and 0 bases at J, with 8 bases between the two ends. CDR3 in DNA: TGTGCCAGCAGCTTAACGGGGCCGATGAACACTGAAGCTTTCTTT. Translation gives CASSLTGPMNTEAFF.